The T cell receptor (beta chain) described here comes from a study of breast tumors, draining lymph nodes, adjacent tissues (dated by TCRdb to about 2016). Describing the broader study: TCR beta repertoires were compared across tumor, adjacent nontumor tissue and axillary lymph nodes obtained from breast cancer patients. The study was designed to assess the relationships and possible T-cell exchange between tumor, surrounding tissue and draining lymph node repertoires in human breast cancer. Study-wide conclusions, independent of this receptor: T-cell repertoire diversity in tumors was found to be lower than in lymph nodes but higher than in nontumor tissue, and preferential V and J gene usage was observed. The conclusion that tumor T cells originate in lymph nodes was framed as consistent with a hypothesis rather than directly demonstrated. Tumor and nontumor tissue repertoires were significantly more similar in luminal-like than in basal-like breast cancer. The data were considered consistent with the idea that most tumor T cells come from the lymph node and then expand in tumor tissue.

This clonotype showed up many times. What this receptor recognizes is not known. No qualities accompany the bases; no much larger clone lies one base away. The axillary draining lymph nodes of breast cancer patients were the source of the lymph node samples. Sequencing was performed on an Illumina HiSeq 2000. TCR beta chain libraries were generated by multiplex PCR amplification. The amplified TCR beta chain products were analyzed by high-throughput sequencing. TCRdb reprocessing: public reads trimmed at Q25 with fastp, clones called with MiXCR, in-frame beta chains kept. CDR3 protein duplicates are merged, each entry listing the most common genes and DNA. For this sample the table gives about 230,000 distinct CDR3 sequences, of which approximately 29% were detected only once. The ten largest clones represent 1.4% of the sample. The CDR3 holds 13 amino acids from the cysteine to the phenylalanine. The entry retains the CDR3 DNA only, 39 bases that are in frame from base 1. From a lookup of the germline V gene, CDR1 and CDR2 are MDHEN and SYDVKM. Trimming leaves V shorter by 6 bases and J shorter by 7 bases, with the junction holding 5 bases beyond the gene matches.

The clonotype comes from a female donor with breast cancer. Some clones in this sample may be carry-over from other donors' samples. The chain links TRBV28 with TRBJ1-2; 10 central nucleotides agree with TRBD1. Sequences were obtained from axillary lymph node tissue. The CDR3 here reads CASSLRDRGGYTF. The sequence in DNA is TGTGCCAGCAGCCTTCGGGACAGGGGTGGCTACACCTTC.